A selection of T cell receptor beta chains follows, all from one sample in a study of T-cell reconstitution after alpha-beta-depleted transplantation in children. TCRdb ran MiXCR on the PCR reads and lists one entry per CDR3 protein. The table shows about 290,000 distinct CDR3 sequences, with roughly 7.8% occurring only once. Here the sequenced sample was peripheral blood, taken 360 days after TCRalphabeta/CD19-depleted stem cell transplant. These receptors all come from a female patient aged 2-9 years who had a stem cell transplant for Fanconi anemia, so the T cells may come from the graft donor. Both conserved end residues are part of each CDR3. The D gene is left open where the match is weak. Rows give clone size only sometimes, using once, few, many, or a class for an expanded clone.

DNA: TGCAGCGTTGAGTACAGCAACTATGGCTACACCTTC
CDR3: CSVEYSNYGYTF
size: few
D: .
J: TRBJ1-2
V: TRBV29-1

DNA: TGTGCCACAGCTTTAGCGGGGGGTCGAGGAGAGACCCAGTACTTC
CDR3: CATALAGGRGETQYF
size: .
D: TRBD2
J: TRBJ2-5
V: TRBV6-2/TRBV6-3

DNA: TGTGCCAGCAGTCGCATTTGGAGGGGGGCCTACGAGCAGTACTTC
CDR3: CASSRIWRGAYEQYF
size: many
D: .
J: TRBJ2-7
V: TRBV28

DNA: TGTGCCAGCAGTTTAGACGGAAACTATGGCTACACCTTC
CDR3: CASSLDGNYGYTF
size: many
D: .
J: TRBJ1-2
V: TRBV12-3/TRBV12-4

DNA: TGTGCCAGCAGTTACTTTGGACAGGGAAGTACTGGCTACACCTTC
CDR3: CASSYFGQGSTGYTF
size: many
D: TRBD1
J: TRBJ1-2
V: TRBV6-5

DNA: TGTGCCAGCAGTTGGGGCCCCGGGACAGGGGGTGGCAATGAGCAGTTCTTC
CDR3: CASSWGPGTGGGNEQFF
size: few
D: TRBD1
J: TRBJ2-1
V: TRBV27

DNA: TGTGCCAGCAGCTCGGGTGGTTTCGGGGCTTTCTTT
CDR3: CASSSGGFGAFF
size: .
D: .
J: TRBJ1-1
V: TRBV7-8

DNA: TGTGCCAGCAGCTTAGGGCTGACAGACCTACTTGGCTACACCTTC
CDR3: CASSLGLTDLLGYTF
size: few
D: .
J: TRBJ1-2
V: TRBV7-2

DNA: TGTGCCATCAGGCTAGCGGAGAGCACAGATACGCAGTATTTT
CDR3: CAIRLAESTDTQYF
size: many
D: TRBD2
J: TRBJ2-3
V: TRBV10-3

DNA: TGTGCCAGCAGCGTCGGTAGCGGGAGAACGACCGGGGAGCTGTTTTTT
CDR3: CASSVGSGRTTGELFF
size: .
D: TRBD2
J: TRBJ2-2
V: TRBV9

DNA: TGTGCCAGCACCTCCCGCAGGGACACGATGAACACTGAAGCTTTCTTT
CDR3: CASTSRRDTMNTEAFF
size: .
D: .
J: TRBJ1-1
V: TRBV12-3/TRBV12-4

DNA: TGTGCCAGCAGCGCGTTCACAGATACGCAGTATTTT
CDR3: CASSAFTDTQYF
size: many
D: .
J: TRBJ2-3
V: TRBV9

DNA: TGTGCCAGCAGTACGGGGGCGGATCAGCCCCAGCATTTT
CDR3: CASSTGADQPQHF
size: few
D: .
J: TRBJ1-5
V: TRBV7-6

DNA: TGTGCCAGCAGTGGACTAGCGGAACCCTACAATGAGCAGTTCTTC
CDR3: CASSGLAEPYNEQFF
size: many
D: TRBD2
J: TRBJ2-1
V: TRBV12-3/TRBV12-4

DNA: TGTGCCATCACAGATGGGGAGACCCAGTACTTC
CDR3: CAITDGETQYF
size: .
D: .
J: TRBJ2-5
V: TRBV27

DNA: TGTGCCAGCGGAGGACAGGGGGCGCGAGCTTTCTTT
CDR3: CASGGQGARAFF
size: many
D: TRBD1
J: TRBJ1-1
V: TRBV28

DNA: TGTGCCAGCAGTTTTCGAGAGGGCGCGGGTGGCTACACCTTC
CDR3: CASSFREGAGGYTF
size: .
D: .
J: TRBJ1-2
V: TRBV12-3/TRBV12-4

DNA: TGTGCCAGCAGCCGTGACGGTTCCTACGAGCAGTACTTC
CDR3: CASSRDGSYEQYF
size: many
D: .
J: TRBJ2-7
V: TRBV5-5

DNA: TGTGCCAGCAGCTTGATGGGAGGACCAACCTACGAGCAGTACTTC
CDR3: CASSLMGGPTYEQYF
size: many
D: .
J: TRBJ2-7
V: TRBV5-4